One sample yielded the 30 T cell receptor beta chains listed below, sequenced in a study of CXCR3-negative and CXCR3-positive naive CD8 T cells. These TCRs' antigens remain unknown. The TRB libraries of cDNA were built by UMI-labeled 5' RACE. TCRdb re-called the 5' RACE reads and shows each CDR3 protein once, DNA omitted. The sample spans about 120,000 distinct CDR3 sequences; the ten largest clones claim around 0.35%. General study findings and limits: Hydrophobicity was higher for TRB CDR3s found in CXCR3-positive naive cells than in CXCR3-negative naive cells.

Material: naive CXCR3+ CD8+ T cells from blood. Subset in this sample: CD45RO-CCR7+CD27+CD95- naive CD8+ T cells expressing CXCR3 (TNR3+). These receptors all stem from a human donor in good health. Some clones in this sample may be carry-over from other donors' samples.

The chain carries TRBV27 and TRBJ2-3; TCRdb reports TRBD1, a call that lacks DNA to check it against. CDR3 length equals 15 residues. CDR1 and CDR2 (germline): MNHEY, SMNVEV (reference sequence). The CDR3 here is CASSLSPGATDTQYF.

The J gene is TRBJ2-1, the V gene TRBV24-1; absent DNA, TCRdb's TRBD1 call cannot be checked. The CDR3 is 13 amino acids. Per germline, CDR1 KGHDR and CDR2 SFDVKD. The chain's CDR3 is CATSDNRDNEQFF.

The rearrangement links TRBV6-2 or TRBV6-3 to TRBJ2-7. There are 11 residues in the CDR3. The germline CDR1 and CDR2 sequences are MNHEY and SVGEGT. CDR3 sequence reads: CASSDDYEQYF.

This sequence joins TRBV7-9 and TRBJ2-2; TCRdb indicates TRBD1, and absent DNA this call remains unverified. In germline, CDR1 is SEHNR, CDR2 FQNEAQ (reference sequence). This CDR3 spans 13 amino acids. The CDR3 is CASSPPQAGELFF.

The V and J genes are TRBV9 and TRBJ2-7; TCRdb picks TRBD1, but there is no DNA to check that call. This CDR3 comprises 15 residues. Germline V gene data show CDR1 as SGDLS and CDR2 as YYNGEE. This CDR3 reads CASSVVPGERYEQYF.

The chain has TRBV9 and TRBJ2-1; TCRdb gives TRBD2 as the D gene, but with no DNA this cannot be confirmed. Germline CDR1 reads SGDLS; CDR2 reads YYNGEE. CDR3 length equals 15 residues. This chain's CDR3 is CASSGGLAGAIEQFF. The full variable domain, with the rest looked up from reference TRBV9 and TRBJ2-1, is DSGVTQTPKHLITATGQRVTLRCSPRSGDLSVYWYQQSLDQGLQFLIQYYNGEERAKGNILERFSAQQFPDLHSELNLSSLELGDSALYFCASSGGLAGAIEQFFGPGTRLTVL.

The chain is built from TRBV5-6 and TRBJ1-5; no DNA is available, so the TRBD1 call from TCRdb remains unchecked. Germline V gene sequence: CDR1 SGHDT, CDR2 YYEEEE. The CDR3 totals 15 residues. The CDR3 region is CASSLAGGGAGPQHF.

This chain connects TRBV7-9 to TRBJ1-1. The CDR3 loop spans 12 amino acids. Germline-derived CDR1 and CDR2 are SEHNR and FQNEAQ (reference sequence). This CDR3 reads CASRNKNTEAFF.

This chain links TRBV4-1 with TRBJ2-7. This CDR3 is built from 17 residues. Germline CDR1 is MGHRA and CDR2 is YSYEKL. This CDR3 reads CASSQQYGEGLSYEQYF.

The chain joins TRBV7-2 to TRBJ2-3; TCRdb returns TRBD2, unconfirmable since there is no DNA. The CDR3 is made up of 17 amino acids. Germline-derived CDR1 and CDR2 are SGHTA and FQGNSA. CDR3 sequence: CASSLWMRGGYTDTQYF.

This chain connects TRBV7-9 to TRBJ2-1; the TRBD2 assignment by TCRdb is unverifiable without DNA. The CDR3 sequence is 14 residues long. Germline loops: CDR1 SEHNR, CDR2 FQNEAQ (reference sequence). The CDR3 spells CASSLATSGSPQFF.

V is TRBV28 and J is TRBJ1-6. The germline gives CDR1 MDHEN, CDR2 SYDVKM. The CDR3 covers 14 residues. The CDR3 spells CASSARGGSSPLHF.

This rearrangement joins TRBV29-1 to TRBJ2-7; without DNA, the TCRdb call of TRBD1 cannot be checked. CDR3 length: 11 residues. CDR1 and CDR2 from the germline V gene are SQVTM and ANQGSEA. The CDR3 sequence is CSVEEGPVRYF.

The chain carries TRBV20-1 and TRBJ2-7; lacking DNA, the TRBD2 call made by TCRdb goes unchecked. The CDR3 sequence is 14 residues long. Germline V lookup: CDR1 DFQATT, CDR2 SNEGSKA (reference sequence). The CDR3: CSARGASGVYEQYF.

This chain connects TRBV7-6 to TRBJ1-2; the TCRdb D gene call, TRBD1, has no DNA to confirm it. The CDR3 runs 15 residues. The germline gives CDR1 SGHVS, CDR2 FNYEAQ. CDR3 protein: CASSLATTGYYGYTF.

The rearrangement links TRBV18 to TRBJ2-7; as DNA is missing, the TRBD1 call by TCRdb cannot be tested. CDR1 is KGHSH and CDR2 is LQKENI in the germline V gene. This CDR3 has 15 amino acids. CDR3 protein: CASSPRTGRDYEQYF. Drawing the rest from reference TRBV18 and TRBJ2-7, the complete variable domain is NAGVMQNPRHLVRRRGQEARLRCSPMKGHSHVYWYRQLPEEGLKFMVYLQKENIIDESGMPKERFSAEFPKEGPSILRIQQVVRGDSAAYFCASSPRTGRDYEQYFGPGTRLTVT.

The gene calls are TRBV7-9 and TRBJ1-1; TCRdb's D call, TRBD1, is unchecked because there is no DNA. Germline V gene data show CDR1 as SEHNR and CDR2 as FQNEAQ (reference sequence). The length of the CDR3 is 16 residues. CDR3 in amino acids: CASSLEGWDTATEAFF.

The rearrangement uses TRBV28 and TRBJ2-2; with no DNA, the TCRdb D assignment of TRBD1 cannot be verified. The germline gives CDR1 MDHEN, CDR2 SYDVKM. This CDR3 comprises 15 residues. This CDR3 reads CASNSDREVTGELFF.

CDR3 region: CATHWRAAPGELFF. The rearrangement uses TRBV28 and TRBJ2-2; TCRdb returns TRBD2, unconfirmable since there is no DNA. The germline gives CDR1 MDHEN, CDR2 SYDVKM. This CDR3 contains 14 residues. The full variable domain, its missing parts supplied by reference TRBV28 and TRBJ2-2, is DVKVTQSSRYLVKRTGEKVFLECVQDMDHENMFWYRQDPGLGLRLIYFSYDVKMKEKGDIPEGYSVSREKKERFSLILESASTNQTSMYLCATHWRAAPGELFFGEGSRLTVL.

The gene calls are TRBV28 and TRBJ2-7; TCRdb's D call, TRBD1, is unchecked because there is no DNA. The CDR3 is 14 residues long. Germline-derived CDR1 and CDR2 are MDHEN and SYDVKM. The CDR3 here is CASSPRTQGDEQYF.

The gene calls are TRBV20-1 and TRBJ1-5. Germline CDR1 and CDR2: DFQATT and SNEGSKA (reference sequence). The CDR3 runs to 13 residues. CDR3 in amino acids: CSARGPTNQPQHF.

CDR3 loop: CASSFSGDTQYF. The chain joins TRBV12-3 or TRBV12-4 to TRBJ2-3. The CDR3 sequence is 12 residues long.

V and J are TRBV6-2 or TRBV6-3 and TRBJ2-1; without DNA, the TCRdb call of TRBD2 cannot be checked. The V gene's germline CDR1 is MNHEY and CDR2 SVGEGT. This CDR3 is 15 amino acids long. The CDR3 spells CASSYQGEEYNEQFF.

The CDR3 sequence: CAISDTRATYNEQFF. The V and J genes are TRBV10-3 and TRBJ2-1. The CDR3 runs 15 residues. Germline-derived CDR1 and CDR2 are ENHRY and SYGVKD.

The gene calls are TRBV10-1 and TRBJ2-1; checking the TCRdb D call of TRBD2 is not possible without DNA. The CDR3 runs to 15 residues. Germline V gives CDR1 WNHNN, CDR2 SYGVQD (reference sequence). The CDR3 sequence is CASSEFTSGSDEQFF.

This chain uses TRBV11-2 with TRBJ2-5; the TCRdb call, TRBD2, lacks DNA for checking. The CDR3 is 15 amino acids. CDR1 and CDR2 from the germline V gene are SGHAT and FQNNGV. CDR3 sequence: CASSPLHSVQETQYF. Using reference TRBV11-2 and TRBJ2-5 for the parts outside the CDR3, the full variable domain is EAGVAQSPRYKIIEKRQSVAFWCNPISGHATLYWYQQILGQGPKLLIQFQNNGVVDDSQLPKDRFSAERLKGVDSTLKIQPAKLEDSAVYLCASSPLHSVQETQYFGPGTRLLVL.

V gene TRBV20-1 combines with J gene TRBJ1-6; there is no DNA to check the TCRdb D call of TRBD1. The CDR3 sequence is 13 residues long. The germline gives CDR1 DFQATT, CDR2 SNEGSKA (reference sequence). The CDR3: CSAGRRGYSPLHF.

The CDR3: CASSNGESINEQYF. The genes are TRBV6-2 or TRBV6-3 and TRBJ2-7. The CDR3 runs to 14 residues. Per the germline V gene, CDR1 is MNHEY and CDR2 is SVGEGT.

The CDR3 sequence is CASSQTIPGYQETQYF. The chain links TRBV14 to TRBJ2-5; TCRdb names TRBD1, which stays unverified in the absence of DNA. Germline CDR1 is SGHDN and CDR2 is FVKESK. This CDR3 contains 16 residues.

The CDR3: CASSLARQGQETQYF. This chain uses TRBV7-2 with TRBJ2-5; TCRdb outputs TRBD1, but without DNA this stays unchecked. CDR1 and CDR2 from the germline V gene are SGHTA and FQGNSA. The CDR3 has 15 amino acids.